Shown below are 25 T cell receptor beta chains from a single sample sequenced in a study of blood T cell repertoires in COVID-19. This table comes from immunoSEQ multiplex PCR, and its TCRdb copy is limited to in-frame clones, with some not included. The table includes approximately 150,000 clones, about 87% detected once. Sequenced material: peripheral blood. These receptors all come from a human donor with COVID-19, enrolled during active disease. The donor label of this sample is uncertain.

V gene TRBV27 combines with J gene TRBJ1-4; no firm D call. Trimming left V 6 bases short and J 7 bases short, with 12 bases between. The CDR3 is 13 residues long. Germline loops: CDR1 MNHEY, CDR2 SMNVEV (reference sequence). CDR3 DNA sequence: TGTGCCAGCAGCTCCTCCTGGAGTGAAAAACTGTTTTTT. Its translation is CASSSSWSEKLFF.

V usage is TRBV5-1 and J usage is TRBJ2-1, with 13 positions matching TRBD2. Germline lookup yields CDR1 SGHRS and CDR2 YFSETQ. Trimming at V came to 2 bases and at J to 3 bases, leaving 8 bases not matched to a gene. This CDR3 has 18 amino acids. DNA of the CDR3: TGCGCCAGCAGCTTCCCCGGGACTAGCGGGAATTTCTACAATGAGCAGTTCTTC. It translates to CASSFPGTSGNFYNEQFF.

The rearrangement uses TRBV30 and TRBJ1-1; TRBD1 is a possible D gene (6 bases). V was trimmed by 5 bases and J by 10 bases, leaving 17 bases between them. Germline V gene lookup returns CDR1 GTSNPN and CDR2 SVGIG (reference sequence). This CDR3 region has 12 residues. DNA for the CDR3: TGTGCCTGGGGGGGATACAGGGAAGGAGCTTTCTTT. Its protein product is CAWGGYREGAFF.

A few counts support this clone. This chain joins TRBV6-1 and TRBJ2-6, with D possibly TRBD2 on 5 matching bases. Trimming removed 3 bases at V and 4 bases at J, with 10 bases between. CDR1 and CDR2 from the germline V gene are MNHNS and SASEGT. The CDR3 spans 15 residues. CDR3 sequence reads: CASSESGMGANVLTF. CDR3 in DNA: TGTGCCAGCAGTGAGTCGGGGATGGGGGCCAACGTCCTGACTTTC.

The chain joins TRBV5-1 to TRBJ1-1, with 8 bases lining up with TRBD1. Trimming removed 4 bases from V and 5 bases from J; junction bases left unmatched: 13. This CDR3 spans 16 amino acids. Germline V gives CDR1 SGHRS, CDR2 YFSETQ. DNA for the CDR3: TGCGCCAGCAGCCCGACCTTGGACAGGGTTCGAACTGAAGCTTTCTTT. Its protein is CASSPTLDRVRTEAFF.

This clone was seen just once. The chain links TRBV25-1 to TRBJ2-3; possible D gene TRBD2, 5 bases. The V end was cut by 1 base, the J end by 6 bases, with 11 bases between. The CDR3 runs 14 residues. From germline, CDR1 is MGHDK and CDR2 SYGVNS. The CDR3 is CASSEFGEPDTQYF. The CDR3 DNA follows: TGTGCCAGCAGTGAATTCGGGGAACCCGATACGCAGTATTTT. Full variable domain (remainder filled in from reference TRBV25-1 and TRBJ2-3): EADIYQTPRYLVIGTGKKITLECSQTMGHDKMYWYQQDPGMELHLIHYSYGVNSTEKGDLSSESTVSRIRTEHFPLTLESARPSHTSQYLCASSEFGEPDTQYFGPGTRLTVL.

The gene calls are TRBV5-1 and TRBJ1-1; D call uncertain. Trimming took off 4 bases at V and 3 bases at J, with 16 bases between the two ends. This CDR3 region has 15 residues. Per the germline V gene, CDR1 is SGHRS and CDR2 is YFSETQ. The CDR3, as DNA: TGCGCCAGCAGCCCCGGAGAAGGATGGGACACTGAAGCTTTCTTT. Translation gives CASSPGEGWDTEAFF.

The V gene is TRBV5-6, the J gene TRBJ2-3, with TRBD2 matching over 11 bases. The junction had 6 bases not matched to a gene; V was cut back by 4 bases and J by 2 bases. The CDR3 is 16 amino acids. CDR1 is SGHDT, CDR2 YYEEEE, per germline. The CDR3 bases are TGTGCCAGCAGCACTCAGACTAGCGGGGACACAGATACGCAGTATTTT. It translates to CASSTQTSGDTDTQYF. Drawing the rest from reference TRBV5-6 and TRBJ2-3, the complete variable domain is DAGVTQSPTHLIKTRGQQVTLRCSPKSGHDTVSWYQQALGQGPQFIFQYYEEEERQRGNFPDRFSGHQFPNYSSELNVNALLLGDSALYLCASSTQTSGDTDTQYFGPGTRLTVL.

V and J are TRBV20-1 and TRBJ1-6; 9 bases match TRBD1. The CDR3 runs to 14 residues. J was trimmed by 8 bases and V by 3 bases; bases with no gene match: 5. CDR1 DFQATT and CDR2 SNEGSKA come from the germline V gene (reference sequence). CDR3 sequence reads: CSASRGQGDSPLHF. DNA of the CDR3: TGCAGTGCTAGTAGGGGACAGGGCGATTCACCCCTCCACTTT.

The chain employs TRBV18 and TRBJ1-5; no clear D. The CDR3 spans 12 residues. The V and J ends lost 3 bases and 7 bases respectively, with 7 bases between them. The germline gives CDR1 KGHSH, CDR2 LQKENI. CDR3 amino acids: CASSPTSQPQHF. In nucleotides, the CDR3 is TGTGCCAGCTCACCTACTTCCCAGCCCCAGCATTTT.

The chain combines TRBV5-1 with TRBJ2-2; 9 bases are shared with TRBD1. The CDR3 totals 15 residues. Germline trimming cut 4 bases from V and 2 bases from J; bases unmatched to any gene: 3. Per germline, CDR1 SGHRS and CDR2 YFSETQ. CDR3 coding DNA: TGCGCCAGCAGCCGGGACAGGGTCAACACCGGGGAGCTGTTTTTT. It yields the protein CASSRDRVNTGELFF.

V and J are TRBV25-1 and TRBJ1-2; 7 bases agree with TRBD1. The germline V gene encodes CDR1 MGHDK and CDR2 SYGVNS. With 3 bases clipped from V and 4 bases from J, the junction kept 8 bases outside the gene matches. This CDR3 spans 15 amino acids. CDR3: CASSDQGHRGYGYTF. In nucleotides, the CDR3 is TGTGCCAGCAGTGACCAGGGGCACAGGGGCTATGGCTACACCTTC.

This chain joins TRBV7-9 and TRBJ1-1; D unclear. This CDR3 is built from 13 residues. The V gene lost 1 base and the J gene lost 3 bases, with 6 bases spanning the gap. Germline V gene lookup returns CDR1 SEHNR and CDR2 FQNEAQ (reference sequence). The DNA for the CDR3 is TGTGCCAGCAGCTTAGACGAGTACACTGAAGCTTTCTTT. It is translated as CASSLDEYTEAFF.

The chain couples TRBV4-1 to TRBJ1-3; maybe TRBD1 (5 bases). The V end was cut by 0 bases, the J end by 0 bases, with 12 bases between. This CDR3 contains 17 residues. From germline, CDR1 is MGHRA and CDR2 YSYEKL. This chain's CDR3 is CASSQDQGHLSGNTIYF. CDR3 in DNA: TGCGCCAGCAGCCAAGATCAGGGCCACCTCTCTGGAAACACCATATATTTT.

This chain links TRBV9 with TRBJ2-1; TRBD2 is a possible D gene (7 bases). The CDR3 sequence is 16 residues long. Germline V lookup: CDR1 SGDLS, CDR2 YYNGEE. Trimming stripped 4 bases from V and 8 bases from J, with 22 bases between. Here the CDR3 reads CASSTPPGGPFYEQFF. The DNA of the CDR3 is TGTGCCAGCAGCACCCCCCCGGGGGGCCCCTTTTATGAGCAGTTCTTC.

As DNA, the CDR3 is TGTGCCACCAGCGCCGGAGAGGGCCGGCGAGCTTTCTTT. Amino acids: CATSAGEGRRAFF. The chain employs TRBV24-1 and TRBJ1-1; D gene uncertain. Germline V lookup: CDR1 KGHDR, CDR2 SFDVKD. Trimming stripped 7 bases from V and 10 bases from J, with 18 bases between. The CDR3 runs to 13 residues.

The rearrangement links TRBV12-3 or TRBV12-4 to TRBJ1-5, with D tentatively TRBD1 (6 bases). The length of the CDR3 is 13 residues. V was pared by 2 bases and J by 9 bases, with 11 bases between. The CDR3 DNA reads TGTGCCAGCAGTTTATGGGGGCCCGGGCCCCAGCATTTT. Translation gives CASSLWGPGPQHF.

V usage is TRBV6-1 and J usage is TRBJ1-1; no clear D gene. Germline V gives CDR1 MNHNS, CDR2 SASEGT. The CDR3 has 16 residues. V lost 3 bases to trimming and J lost 0 bases, with 14 bases between them. The DNA for the CDR3 is TGTGCCAGCAGTGACGGGGAAAGAAGGGTGAACACTGAAGCTTTCTTT. Translated, it gives CASSDGERRVNTEAFF.

This clone was counted a single time. The chain is built from TRBV7-9 and TRBJ2-7, with D perhaps TRBD1 (5 bases). The germline V gene encodes CDR1 SEHNR and CDR2 FQNEAQ (reference sequence). V was pared by 0 bases and J by 5 bases, with 20 bases between. CDR3 size: 17 residues. Written as DNA, the CDR3 is TGTGCCAGCAGCTTAGCGGTCGGTCAGGGTCGCTTCGACGAGCAGTACTTC. Protein product: CASSLAVGQGRFDEQYF.

The chain carries TRBV7-8 and TRBJ1-5; D remains ambiguous. The V gene lost 5 bases and the J gene lost 5 bases, with 10 bases spanning the gap. Looked up from germline, CDR1 is SGHVS and CDR2 is FQNEAQ. CDR3 size: 13 residues. Here the CDR3 reads CASSILEDQPQHF. In DNA form, the CDR3 reads TGTGCCAGCAGCATTTTGGAGGATCAGCCCCAGCATTTT.

The genes are TRBV15 and TRBJ2-3; 10 positions agree with TRBD2. The CDR3 covers 16 residues. Germline V gene data show CDR1 as LNHNV and CDR2 as YYDKDF (reference sequence). Losses at the gene ends were 2 bases for V and 6 bases for J; bases not matched to a gene: 8. The CDR3 protein is CATSRLSGGARDTQYF. The DNA for the CDR3 is TGTGCCACCAGCAGATTGAGCGGGGGGGCCAGGGATACGCAGTATTTT.

Turning to this clone: Other DNA sequences in this specimen translate into the identical CDR3. The chain uses TRBV5-1 and TRBJ1-2, with 10 bases that match TRBD1. Trimming cost V 3 bases and J 3 bases; bases outside gene matches: 5. This CDR3 has 15 residues. The V gene's germline CDR1 is SGHRS and CDR2 YFSETQ. CDR3 sequence reads: CASSSRDRGHYGYTF. The CDR3 DNA is TGCGCCAGCAGCTCTCGGGACAGGGGACACTATGGCTACACCTTC. Filled out from reference TRBV5-1 and TRBJ1-2, the complete variable domain reads KAGVTQTPRYLIKTRGQQVTLSCSPISGHRSVSWYQQTPGQGLQFLFEYFSETQRNKGNFPGRFSGRQFSNSRSEMNVSTLELGDSALYLCASSSRDRGHYGYTFGSGTRLTVV.

The V gene is TRBV2, the J gene TRBJ1-6; D remains unclear. Germline V gene data show CDR1 as SNHLY and CDR2 as FYNNEI. This CDR3 is 13 amino acids long. V was cut by 7 bases and J by 10 bases, with 14 bases left in between. In nucleotides, the CDR3 is TGTGCCAGCATCATAGTCCGGGAATCACCCCTCCACTTT. As protein: CASIIVRESPLHF.

V gene TRBV5-1 combines with J gene TRBJ1-1; TRBD1 might be the D (6 bases). Looked up from germline, CDR1 is SGHRS and CDR2 is YFSETQ. The CDR3 runs 16 residues. Trimming left V 0 bases short and J 5 bases short, with 17 bases between. This CDR3 is CASSLGTASWETEAFF. CDR3 coding DNA: TGCGCCAGCAGCTTGGGGACAGCCTCATGGGAAACTGAAGCTTTCTTT.

The chain links TRBV10-3 to TRBJ1-2, with 9 bases lining up with TRBD1. The CDR3 sequence is 13 residues long. V gave up 5 bases and J gave up 3 bases; unmatched junction bases: 1. Germline assignment: CDR1 ENHRY and CDR2 SYGVKD. CDR3 nucleotide sequence: TGTGCCATCAGTAGGGACAGGGACTATGGCTACACCTTC. This sequence encodes CAISRDRDYGYTF.